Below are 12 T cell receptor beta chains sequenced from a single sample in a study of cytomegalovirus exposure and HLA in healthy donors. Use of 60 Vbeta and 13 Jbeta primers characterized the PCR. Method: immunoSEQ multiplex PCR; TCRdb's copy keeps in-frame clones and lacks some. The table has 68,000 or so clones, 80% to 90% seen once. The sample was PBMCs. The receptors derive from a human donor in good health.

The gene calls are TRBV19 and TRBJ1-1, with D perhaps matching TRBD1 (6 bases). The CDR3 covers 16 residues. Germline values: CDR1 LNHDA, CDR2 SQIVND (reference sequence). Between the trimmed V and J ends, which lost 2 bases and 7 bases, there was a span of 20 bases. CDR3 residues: CASSIPTGFGSGEAFF. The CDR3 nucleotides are TGTGCCAGTAGTATACCCACAGGGTTCGGTTCTGGTGAAGCTTTCTTT.

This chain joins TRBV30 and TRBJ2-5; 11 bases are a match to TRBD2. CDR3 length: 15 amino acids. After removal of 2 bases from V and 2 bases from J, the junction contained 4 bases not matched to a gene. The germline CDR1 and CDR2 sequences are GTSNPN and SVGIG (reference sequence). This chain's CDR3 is CAWSFLAGGQETQYF. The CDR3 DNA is TGTGCCTGGAGTTTTTTAGCGGGGGGGCAAGAGACCCAGTACTTC.

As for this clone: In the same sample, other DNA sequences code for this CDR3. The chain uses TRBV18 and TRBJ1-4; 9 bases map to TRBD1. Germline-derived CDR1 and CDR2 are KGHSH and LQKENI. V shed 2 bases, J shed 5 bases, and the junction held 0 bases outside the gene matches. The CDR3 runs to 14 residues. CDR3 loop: CASSPGTGNEKLFF. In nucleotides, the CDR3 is TGTGCCAGCTCACCAGGGACAGGGAATGAAAAACTGTTTTTT. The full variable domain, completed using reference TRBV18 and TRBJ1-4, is NAGVMQNPRHLVRRRGQEARLRCSPMKGHSHVYWYRQLPEEGLKFMVYLQKENIIDESGMPKERFSAEFPKEGPSILRIQQVVRGDSAAYFCASSPGTGNEKLFFGSGTQLSVL.

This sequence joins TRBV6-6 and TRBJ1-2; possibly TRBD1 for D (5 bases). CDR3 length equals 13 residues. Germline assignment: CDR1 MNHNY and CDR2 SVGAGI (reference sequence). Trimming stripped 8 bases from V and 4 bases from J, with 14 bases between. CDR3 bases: TGTGCCAGCGAGAGACAGTTTTCCTATGGCTACACCTTC. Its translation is CASERQFSYGYTF.

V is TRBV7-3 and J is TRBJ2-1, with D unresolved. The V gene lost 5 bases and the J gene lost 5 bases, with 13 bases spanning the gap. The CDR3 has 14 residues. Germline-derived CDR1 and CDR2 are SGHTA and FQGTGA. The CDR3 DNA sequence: TGTGCCAGCAGCCCGGCAGGTCGGAACAATGAGCAGTTCTTC. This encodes CASSPAGRNNEQFF.

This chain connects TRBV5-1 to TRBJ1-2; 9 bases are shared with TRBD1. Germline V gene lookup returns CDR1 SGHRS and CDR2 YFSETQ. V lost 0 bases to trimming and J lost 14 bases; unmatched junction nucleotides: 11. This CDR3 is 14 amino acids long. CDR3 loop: CASSLVGTGRGETF. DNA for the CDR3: TGCGCCAGCAGCTTGGTTGGGACAGGGCGGGGAGAAACCTTC. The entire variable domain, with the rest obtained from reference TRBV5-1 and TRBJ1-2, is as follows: KAGVTQTPRYLIKTRGQQVTLSCSPISGHRSVSWYQQTPGQGLQFLFEYFSETQRNKGNFPGRFSGRQFSNSRSEMNVSTLELGDSALYLCASSLVGTGRGETFGSGTRLTVV.

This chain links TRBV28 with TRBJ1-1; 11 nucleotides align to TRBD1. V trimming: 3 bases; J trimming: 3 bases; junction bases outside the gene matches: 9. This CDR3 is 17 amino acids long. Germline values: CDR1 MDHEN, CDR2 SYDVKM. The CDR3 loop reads CASSLLRTGGGDTEAFF. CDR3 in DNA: TGTGCCAGCAGTTTGCTCCGGACAGGGGGCGGGGACACTGAAGCTTTCTTT.

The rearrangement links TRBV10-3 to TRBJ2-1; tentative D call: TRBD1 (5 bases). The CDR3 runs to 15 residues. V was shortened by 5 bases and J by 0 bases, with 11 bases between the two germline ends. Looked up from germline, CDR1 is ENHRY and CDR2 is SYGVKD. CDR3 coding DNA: TGTGCCATCAGTCCCCACAGGAGCTCCTACAATGAGCAGTTCTTC. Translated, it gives CAISPHRSSYNEQFF.

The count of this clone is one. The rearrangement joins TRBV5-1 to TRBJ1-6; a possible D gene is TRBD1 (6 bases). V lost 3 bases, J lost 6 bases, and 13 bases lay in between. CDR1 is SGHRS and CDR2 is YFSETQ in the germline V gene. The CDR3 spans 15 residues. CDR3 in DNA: TGCGCCAGCAGCTCCACCACAGGGAGTAATTCACCCCTCCACTTT. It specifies CASSSTTGSNSPLHF.

The CDR3 DNA sequence: TGTGCCAGCAGCTTAGGGCAGGCAATCTCAGGGGAGACCCAGTACTTC. It specifies CASSLGQAISGETQYF. The rearrangement joins TRBV7-9 to TRBJ2-5, with D possibly being TRBD1 (5 bases). Germline V gives CDR1 SEHNR, CDR2 FQNEAQ (reference sequence). The CDR3 spans 16 residues. V shed 1 base and J shed 5 bases, with 17 bases lying between them.

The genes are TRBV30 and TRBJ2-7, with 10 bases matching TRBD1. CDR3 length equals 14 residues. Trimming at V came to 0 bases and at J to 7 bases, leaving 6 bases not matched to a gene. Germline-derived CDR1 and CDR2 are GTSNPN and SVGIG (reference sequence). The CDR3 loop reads CAWSVRTGGWEQYF. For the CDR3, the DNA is TGTGCCTGGAGTGTACGGACAGGGGGATGGGAGCAGTACTTC.

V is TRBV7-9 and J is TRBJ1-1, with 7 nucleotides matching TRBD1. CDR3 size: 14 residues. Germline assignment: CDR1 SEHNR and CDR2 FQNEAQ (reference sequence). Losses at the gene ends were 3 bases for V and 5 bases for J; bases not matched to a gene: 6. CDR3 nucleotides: TGTGCCAGCAGCTTTCAGGGGGTCGGGACTGAAGCTTTCTTT. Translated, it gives CASSFQGVGTEAFF. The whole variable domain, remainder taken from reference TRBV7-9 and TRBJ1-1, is DTGVSQNPRHKITKRGQNVTFRCDPISEHNRLYWYRQTLGQGPEFLTYFQNEAQLEKSRLLSDRFSAERPKGSFSTLEIQRTEQGDSAMYLCASSFQGVGTEAFFGQGTRLTVV.